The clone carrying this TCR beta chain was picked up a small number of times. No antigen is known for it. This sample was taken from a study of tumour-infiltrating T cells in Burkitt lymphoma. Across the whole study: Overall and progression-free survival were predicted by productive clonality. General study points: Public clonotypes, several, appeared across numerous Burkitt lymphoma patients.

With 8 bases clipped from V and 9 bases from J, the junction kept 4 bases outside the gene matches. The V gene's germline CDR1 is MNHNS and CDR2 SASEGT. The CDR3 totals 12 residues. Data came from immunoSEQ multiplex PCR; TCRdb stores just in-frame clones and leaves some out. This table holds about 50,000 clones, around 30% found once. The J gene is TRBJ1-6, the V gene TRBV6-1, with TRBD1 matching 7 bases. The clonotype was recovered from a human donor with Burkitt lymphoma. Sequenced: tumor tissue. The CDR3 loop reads CASSRGGSPLHF. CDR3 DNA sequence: TGTGCCAGCTCCAGGGGGGGTTCACCCCTCCACTTT.